The clone carrying this T cell receptor beta chain was observed a few times. Its specificity is not known. This entry comes from a study of CD4 T cells in relation to SARS-CoV-2 and coronaviruses. Whole-study results and caveats: In roughly 65% of donors, memory CD4+ clonotypes crossrecognized SARS-CoV-2 and at least one common cold coronavirus spike.

Naive and memory CD4+ T cells were cultured with CEF, then survey-sequenced. Assay used: immunoSEQ multiplex PCR; TCRdb lists only in-frame clones, some missing. The table has 41,000 or so clones, 84% seen once. Between the trimmed V and J ends, which lost 1 base and 6 bases, there was a span of 12 bases. From germline, CDR1 is SGHVS and CDR2 FQNEAQ. CDR3 size: 14 residues. Sample: naive CD4+ T cells from PBMCs, cultured in vitro. Subset: naive CD4+ T cells isolated by negative enrichment. The sequence derives from an adult with COVID-19. The chain carries TRBV7-8 and TRBJ2-5; TRBD2 is a possible D gene (6 bases). The CDR3 DNA reads as TGTGCCAGCAGCTTAGGGAGGGTGACGAAGACCCAGTACTTC. Translation gives CASSLGRVTKTQYF.